The clone carrying this TCR beta chain was picked up one time. The data were obtained in a study of cytomegalovirus exposure and HLA in healthy donors. Germline V gives CDR1 SGHTA, CDR2 FQGNSA. Trimming took 5 bases from V and 0 from J; bases not matched to a gene: 6. This CDR3 is built from 16 residues. Measured with immunoSEQ multiplex PCR; TCRdb has only the in-frame clones, and not every one. The sample has 150,000 or so clones; less than 90% are singletons. V gene TRBV7-2 combines with J gene TRBJ2-4; 8 bases are a match to TRBD2. This TCR was sampled from a man aged 25-45 years in good health and CMV-seropositive. Sequencing was done on a sample of PBMCs. CDR3 coding DNA: TGTGCCAGCAGCCAACGGGGGGGCACAGCCAAAAACATTCAGTACTTC. Its protein is CASSQRGGTAKNIQYF.